This passage covers 4 T cell receptor beta chains from one sample sequenced in a study of T cell responses to AZD1222 COVID-19 vaccine. The data were produced by immunoSEQ multiplex PCR, yet TCRdb's version contains in-frame clones alone and is incomplete. In the table there are about 190,000 clones, 94% of which are singletons. Here the sequenced sample was peripheral blood, taken on day 0 of AZD1222 vaccination. The receptors shown here come from an adult in good health.

V is TRBV7-8 and J is TRBJ2-1; D remains ambiguous. CDR1 and CDR2 (germline): SGHVS, FQNEAQ. The CDR3 sequence is 10 residues long. With 5 bases removed from V and 9 bases from J, the gap between germline ends came to 5 bases. CDR3 coding DNA: TGTGCCAGCAGCGGGCGTGAGCAGTTCTTC. This encodes CASSGREQFF.

The J gene is TRBJ1-5, the V gene TRBV6-5; possibly TRBD1 for D (5 bases). Trimming took 6 bases from V and 6 from J, leaving 18 bases between them. The germline CDR1 and CDR2 sequences are MNHEY and SVGAGI. The CDR3 extends over 15 amino acids. The CDR3 DNA reads as TGTGCCAGCAGCCGAGGCTGGGGGAGCGGTCAGCCCCAGCATTTT. Its protein is CASSRGWGSGQPQHF.

The V and J genes are TRBV6-2 or TRBV6-3 and TRBJ2-2; 10 bases are shared with TRBD2. This CDR3 region has 16 residues. J gave up 6 bases and V 2 bases, and 6 bases lay outside the gene matches. Germline CDR1 is MNHEY and CDR2 is SVGEGT. The chain's CDR3 is CASSYGLAGEAGELFF. DNA of the CDR3: TGTGCCAGCAGTTACGGTCTAGCGGGAGAGGCCGGGGAGCTGTTTTTT.

The chain links TRBV11-1 to TRBJ2-5; the D is unclear. Trimming cost V 0 bases and J 5 bases, with 10 bases left between them. Germline values: CDR1 SGHAT, CDR2 FQDESV (reference sequence). The length of the CDR3 is 14 residues. The CDR3 sequence is CASSLAPGMETQYF. As DNA, the CDR3 is TGTGCCAGCAGCTTAGCCCCAGGAATGGAGACCCAGTACTTC.